A selection of T cell receptor beta chains follows, all from one sample in a study of cytomegalovirus exposure and HLA in healthy donors. Repertoires were generated with immunoSEQ multiplex PCR, while TCRdb's copy carries only in-frame clones and drops some. This table has under 140,000 clones, approximately 78% appearing once. The sample taken for sequencing was PBMCs. The receptors were sampled from a woman in her 30s in good health and CMV-seronegative. CDR3s include the opening cysteine and the closing phenylalanine or tryptophan. The D gene is left open where the match is weak. Clone size is stated in some rows and not others, as once, few, many or a class when expanded.

j_call v_call clone_size d_call cdr3_nt cdr3_aa
TRBJ2-3 TRBV6-6 . . TGTGCCAGCTCACTTGGGGGTGGCGGGGTGGCAGATACGCAGTATTTT CASSLGGGGVADTQYF
TRBJ2-3 TRBV15 once TRBD1 TGTGCCACCAGCCCCGATGTGGGACAGGGGGCGGGATCAGATACGCAGTATTTT CATSPDVGQGAGSDTQYF
TRBJ2-1 TRBV6-5 few . TGTGCCAGCAGACAGACGGCTGGCTCACACAATGAGCAGTTCTTC CASRQTAGSHNEQFF
TRBJ2-1 TRBV27 . . TGTGCCAGCACGGACTTGGAGCGCAATGAGCAGTTCTTC CASTDLERNEQFF
TRBJ2-1 TRBV19 . TRBD2 TGTGCCAGTACATACGGGGGGGATAATGAGCAGTTCTTC CASTYGGDNEQFF
TRBJ2-1 TRBV4-1 . . TGCGCCAGCAGCCAAGCCGGGAGTTCCTACAATGAGCAGTTCTTC CASSQAGSSYNEQFF
TRBJ2-7 TRBV30 once . TGTGCCTGCAAGACAGGCTACGAGCAGTACTTC CACKTGYEQYF
TRBJ2-1 TRBV29-1 . . TGCAGCGTTGAAGACAGGGTTACGACCTACAATGAGCAGTTCTTC CSVEDRVTTYNEQFF
TRBJ2-7 TRBV6-5 . TRBD1 TGTGCCAGCAGTTTGACAGGGGTCGAGCAGTACTTC CASSLTGVEQYF
TRBJ2-3 TRBV7-3 . TRBD1 TGTGCCAGCAGCAAAGCGGGACAGGGAGGTACGCAGTATTTT CASSKAGQGGTQYF
TRBJ1-5 TRBV19 . TRBD1 TGTGCCAGTAGTATACGAATACTCCGGGACAGGGGGTCAGGCAATCAGCCCCAGCATTTT CASSIRILRDRGSGNQPQHF
TRBJ2-7 TRBV29-1 . TRBD2 TGCAGCGTTGAGGAGTGGGAGGGTTACGAGCAGTACTTC CSVEEWEGYEQYF
TRBJ2-7 TRBV2 . TRBD2 TGTGCCAGCAGTACGTCCGGGACTATAACCTACGAGCAGTACTTC CASSTSGTITYEQYF
TRBJ2-5 TRBV29-1 . . TGCAGCATTCCTTTGGGGGGGCCGTTACAAGAGACCCAGTACTTC CSIPLGGPLQETQYF
TRBJ2-1 TRBV4-3 few . TGCGCCAGCAGCCAAGATGGGTTGGCGGGGAGCTCCTACAATGAGCAGTTCTTC CASSQDGLAGSSYNEQFF
TRBJ2-7 TRBV9 . TRBD1 TGTGCCAGCAGCGTAACAGGGGCCTCCTACGAGCAGTACTTC CASSVTGASYEQYF
TRBJ2-1 TRBV9 few TRBD2 TGTGCCAGCAGCGTAGTGGCGGGAGGGAACAATGAGCAGTTCTTC CASSVVAGGNNEQFF
TRBJ2-3 TRBV2 . . TGTGCCAGCAGTGAAGAGGGCATGGACTGGGATACGCAGTATTTT CASSEEGMDWDTQYF
TRBJ1-6 TRBV5-4 once . TGTGCCAGCAGCTTGGGACTGATGAATTCACCCCTCCACTTT CASSLGLMNSPLHF
TRBJ1-5 TRBV5-1 . TRBD1 TGCGCCAGCAGCTTGGTTCCGTCAGGGGGCGGGAATCAGCCCCAGCATTTT CASSLVPSGGGNQPQHF
TRBJ2-3 TRBV7-2 . TRBD2 TGTGCCAGCAGCTTAGTAGCGGGGTACGTGGCAGATACGCAGTATTTT CASSLVAGYVADTQYF
TRBJ2-1 TRBV7-9 . . TGTGCCAGCAGCTTAGGGACTGACGAGCAGTTCTTC CASSLGTDEQFF
TRBJ1-1 TRBV5-1 once . TGCGCCAGCAGTTCCGACTGGACTGAAGCTTTCTTT CASSSDWTEAFF
TRBJ1-2 TRBV4-3 . TRBD1 TGCGCCAGCAGCCAAGAAGAGAACCGGGACAGGGGGCTTACTAACTATGGCTACACCTTC CASSQEENRDRGLTNYGYTF
TRBJ1-1 TRBV6-6 . . TGTGCCAGCAGAGGAGCCTTGAACACTGAAGCTTTCTTT CASRGALNTEAFF
TRBJ1-1 TRBV18 . . TGTGCCAGCTCACCAGTTGGGACATCACTCGGCACTGAAGCTTTCTTT CASSPVGTSLGTEAFF
TRBJ2-3 TRBV4-1 . TRBD1 TGCGCCAGCAGCCATGACAGGGGCACAGATACGCAGTATTTT CASSHDRGTDTQYF
TRBJ1-1 TRBV15 few TRBD1 TGTGCCACCAGCAGAGATGAGGGGGCCATAGCTTTCTTT CATSRDEGAIAFF
TRBJ1-5 TRBV29-1 . TRBD1 TGCAGCGTTGGAGGACAGGGGGGTCAGCCCCAGCATTTT CSVGGQGGQPQHF
TRBJ1-2 TRBV15 . TRBD1 TGTGCCACCAGCGCCGGGGTAGGGACAGGGGCGGGTGGCTACACCTTC CATSAGVGTGAGGYTF
TRBJ1-2 TRBV4-3 . . TGCGCCAGCAGCCAAGACGGGACACCTACTAACTATGGCTACACCTTC CASSQDGTPTNYGYTF